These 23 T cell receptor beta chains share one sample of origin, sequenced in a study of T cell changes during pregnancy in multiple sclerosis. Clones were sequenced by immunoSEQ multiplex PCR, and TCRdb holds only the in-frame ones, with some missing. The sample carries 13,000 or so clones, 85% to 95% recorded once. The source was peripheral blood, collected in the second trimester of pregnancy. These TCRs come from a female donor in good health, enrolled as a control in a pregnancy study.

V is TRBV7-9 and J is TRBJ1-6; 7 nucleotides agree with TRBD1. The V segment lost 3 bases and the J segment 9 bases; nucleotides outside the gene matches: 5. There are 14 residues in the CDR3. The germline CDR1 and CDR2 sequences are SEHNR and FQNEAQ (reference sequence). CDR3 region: CASSLSRGRSPLHF. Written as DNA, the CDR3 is TGTGCCAGCAGCTTGTCGAGGGGGCGTTCACCCCTCCACTTT.

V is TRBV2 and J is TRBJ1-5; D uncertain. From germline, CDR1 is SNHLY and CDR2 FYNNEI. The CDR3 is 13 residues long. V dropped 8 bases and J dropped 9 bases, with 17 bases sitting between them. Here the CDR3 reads CASHLTPTRPQHF. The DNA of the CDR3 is TGTGCCAGCCACCTAACCCCCACCCGGCCCCAGCATTTT. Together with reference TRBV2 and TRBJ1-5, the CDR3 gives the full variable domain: EPEVTQTPSHQVTQMGQEVILRCVPISNHLYFYWYRQILGQKVEFLVSFYNNEISEKSEIFDDQFSVERPDGSNFTLKIRSTKLEDSAMYFCASHLTPTRPQHFGDGTRLSIL.

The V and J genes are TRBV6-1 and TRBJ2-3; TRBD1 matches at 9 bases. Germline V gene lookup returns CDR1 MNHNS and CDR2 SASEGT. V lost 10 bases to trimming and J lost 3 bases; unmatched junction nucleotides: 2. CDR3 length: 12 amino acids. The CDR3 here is CATTGGTDTQYF. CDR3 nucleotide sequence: TGTGCCACGACAGGGGGAACAGATACGCAGTATTTT.

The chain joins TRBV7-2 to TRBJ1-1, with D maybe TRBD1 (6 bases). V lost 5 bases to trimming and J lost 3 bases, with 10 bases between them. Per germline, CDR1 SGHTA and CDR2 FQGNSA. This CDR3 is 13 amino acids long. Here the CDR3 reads CASSAHRDTEAFF. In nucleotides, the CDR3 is TGTGCCAGCAGCGCCCACAGGGACACTGAAGCTTTCTTT. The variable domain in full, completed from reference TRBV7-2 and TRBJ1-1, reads GAGVSQSPSNKVTEKGKDVELRCDPISGHTALYWYRQSLGQGLEFLIYFQGNSAPDKSGLPSDRFSAERTGGSVSTLTIQRTQQEDSAVYLCASSAHRDTEAFFGQGTRLTVV.

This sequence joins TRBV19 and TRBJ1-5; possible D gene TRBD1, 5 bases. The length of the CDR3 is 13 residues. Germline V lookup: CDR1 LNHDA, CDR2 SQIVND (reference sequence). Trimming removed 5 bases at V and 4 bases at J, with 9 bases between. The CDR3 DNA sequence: TGTGCCAGTAGTGCGCGACAGAATCAGCCCCAGCATTTT. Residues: CASSARQNQPQHF.

The CDR3 is CASSNQGATSTGELFF. CDR3 DNA: TGTGCCAGCAGCAATCAGGGGGCGACCTCCACCGGGGAGCTGTTTTTT. This chain links TRBV7-9 with TRBJ2-2, with 8 bases that match TRBD1. Germline CDR1 and CDR2: SEHNR and FQNEAQ (reference sequence). This CDR3 region has 16 residues. V lost 5 bases, J lost 4 bases, and 9 bases stayed unmatched.

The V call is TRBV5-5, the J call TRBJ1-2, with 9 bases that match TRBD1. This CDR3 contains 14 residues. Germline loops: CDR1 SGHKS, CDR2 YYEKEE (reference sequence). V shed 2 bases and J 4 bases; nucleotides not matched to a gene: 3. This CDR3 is CASSLGQGIYGYTF. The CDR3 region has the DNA TGTGCCAGCAGCTTAGGACAGGGGATCTATGGCTACACCTTC.

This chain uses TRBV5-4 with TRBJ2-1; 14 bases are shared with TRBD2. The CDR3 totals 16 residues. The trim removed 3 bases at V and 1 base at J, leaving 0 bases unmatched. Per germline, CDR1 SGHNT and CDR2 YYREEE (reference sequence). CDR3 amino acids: CASSWTSGRSYNEQFF. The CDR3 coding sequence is TGTGCCAGCAGCTGGACTAGCGGGAGGTCCTACAATGAGCAGTTCTTC.

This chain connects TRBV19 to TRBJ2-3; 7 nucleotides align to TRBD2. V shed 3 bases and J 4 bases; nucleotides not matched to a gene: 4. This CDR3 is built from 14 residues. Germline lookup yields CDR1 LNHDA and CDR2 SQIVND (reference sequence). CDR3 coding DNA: TGTGCCAGTAGTATGGGAGGGTTCGCAGATACGCAGTATTTT. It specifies CASSMGGFADTQYF.

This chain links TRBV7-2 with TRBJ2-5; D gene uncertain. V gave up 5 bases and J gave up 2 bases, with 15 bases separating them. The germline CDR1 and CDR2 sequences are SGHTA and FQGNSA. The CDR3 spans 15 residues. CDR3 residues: CASSAPRGRQETQYF. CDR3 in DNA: TGTGCCAGCAGCGCGCCCCGAGGCAGACAAGAGACCCAGTACTTC.

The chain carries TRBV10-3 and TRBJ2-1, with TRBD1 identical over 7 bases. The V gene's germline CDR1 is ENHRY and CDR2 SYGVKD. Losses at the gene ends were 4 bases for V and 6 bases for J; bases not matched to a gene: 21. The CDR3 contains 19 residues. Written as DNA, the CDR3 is TGTGCCATCAGTGGCTCCATCGGTTCAAGTTCAGGGGGACCCAATGAGCAGTTCTTC. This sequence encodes CAISGSIGSSSGGPNEQFF.

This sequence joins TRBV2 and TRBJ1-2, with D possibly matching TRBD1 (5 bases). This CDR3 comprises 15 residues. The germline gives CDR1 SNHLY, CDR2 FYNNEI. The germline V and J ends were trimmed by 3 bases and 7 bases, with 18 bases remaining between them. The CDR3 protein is CASSEGGDRRVGYTF. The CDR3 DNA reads TGTGCCAGCAGTGAGGGAGGGGATCGACGAGTTGGCTACACCTTC.

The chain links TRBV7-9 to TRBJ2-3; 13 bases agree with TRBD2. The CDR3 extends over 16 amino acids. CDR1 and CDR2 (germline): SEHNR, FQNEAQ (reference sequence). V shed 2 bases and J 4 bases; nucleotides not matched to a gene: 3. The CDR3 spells CASSLMGLAGSDTQYF. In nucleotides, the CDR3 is TGTGCCAGCAGCTTAATGGGACTAGCGGGATCAGATACGCAGTATTTT.

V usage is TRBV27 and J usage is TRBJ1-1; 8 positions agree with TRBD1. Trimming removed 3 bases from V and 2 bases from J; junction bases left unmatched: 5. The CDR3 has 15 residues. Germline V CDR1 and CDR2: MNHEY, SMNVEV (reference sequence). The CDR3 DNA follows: TGTGCCAGCAGTTTTTGGGACAGGATTAACACTGAAGCTTTCTTT. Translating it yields CASSFWDRINTEAFF.

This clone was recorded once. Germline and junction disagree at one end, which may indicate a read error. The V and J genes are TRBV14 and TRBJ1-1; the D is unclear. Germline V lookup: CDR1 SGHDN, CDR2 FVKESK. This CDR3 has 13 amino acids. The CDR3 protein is CASSPPLNSEAFF. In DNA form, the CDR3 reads TGTGCCAGCAGCCCACCCCTTAACAGTGAAGCTTTCTTT.

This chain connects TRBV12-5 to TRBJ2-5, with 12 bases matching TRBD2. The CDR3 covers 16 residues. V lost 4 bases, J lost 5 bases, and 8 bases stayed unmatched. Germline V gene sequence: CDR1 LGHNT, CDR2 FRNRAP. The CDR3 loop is CASGSPRTSGKETQYF. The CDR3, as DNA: TGTGCTAGTGGTTCCCCTCGGACTAGCGGGAAGGAGACCCAGTACTTC.

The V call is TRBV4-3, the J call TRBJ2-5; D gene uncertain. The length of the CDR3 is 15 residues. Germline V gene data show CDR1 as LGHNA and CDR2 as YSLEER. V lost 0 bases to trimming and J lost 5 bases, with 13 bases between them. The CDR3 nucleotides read TGCGCCAGCAGCCAAGATGTGGCAGGTGTGGAGACCCAGTACTTC. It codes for CASSQDVAGVETQYF.

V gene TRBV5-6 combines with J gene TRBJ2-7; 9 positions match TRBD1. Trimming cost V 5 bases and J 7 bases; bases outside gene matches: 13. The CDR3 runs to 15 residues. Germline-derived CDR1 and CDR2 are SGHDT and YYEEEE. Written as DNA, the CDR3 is TGTGCCAGCAGTTTCCCGGGACAGGGAGGCGGAGAGCAGTACTTC. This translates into CASSFPGQGGGEQYF.

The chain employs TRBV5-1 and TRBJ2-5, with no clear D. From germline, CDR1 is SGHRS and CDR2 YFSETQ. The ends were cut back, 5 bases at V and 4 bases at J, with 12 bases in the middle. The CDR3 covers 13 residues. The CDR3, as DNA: TGCGCCAGCAGTTTACCGCGCCGAGAGACCCAGTACTTC. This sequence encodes CASSLPRRETQYF.

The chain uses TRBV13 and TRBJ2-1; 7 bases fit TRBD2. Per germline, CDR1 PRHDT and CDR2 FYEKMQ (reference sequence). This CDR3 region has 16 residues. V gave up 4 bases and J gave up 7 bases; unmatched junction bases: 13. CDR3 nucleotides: TGTGCCAGCAGCTATACGGGGGGAGGATCAAATAATGAGCAGTTCTTC. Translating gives CASSYTGGGSNNEQFF.

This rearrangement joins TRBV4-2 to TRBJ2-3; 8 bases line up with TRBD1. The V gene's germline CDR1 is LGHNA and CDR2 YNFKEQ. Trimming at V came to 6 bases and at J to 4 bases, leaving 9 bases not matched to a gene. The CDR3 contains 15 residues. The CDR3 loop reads CASSLQTGEADTQYF. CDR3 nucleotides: TGTGCCAGCAGTCTCCAGACAGGGGAAGCAGATACGCAGTATTTT.

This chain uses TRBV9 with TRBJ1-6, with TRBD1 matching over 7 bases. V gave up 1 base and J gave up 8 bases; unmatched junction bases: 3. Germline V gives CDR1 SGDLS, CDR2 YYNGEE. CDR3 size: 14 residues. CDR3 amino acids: CASSVFTGDSPLHF. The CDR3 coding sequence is TGTGCCAGCAGCGTATTCACAGGGGATTCACCCCTCCACTTT.

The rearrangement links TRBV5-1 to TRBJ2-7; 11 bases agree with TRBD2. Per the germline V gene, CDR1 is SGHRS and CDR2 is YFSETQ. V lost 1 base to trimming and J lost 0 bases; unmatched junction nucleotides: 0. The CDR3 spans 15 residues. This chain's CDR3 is CASSLTSGSSYEQYF. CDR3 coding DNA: TGCGCCAGCAGCTTGACTAGCGGGAGCTCCTACGAGCAGTACTTC.